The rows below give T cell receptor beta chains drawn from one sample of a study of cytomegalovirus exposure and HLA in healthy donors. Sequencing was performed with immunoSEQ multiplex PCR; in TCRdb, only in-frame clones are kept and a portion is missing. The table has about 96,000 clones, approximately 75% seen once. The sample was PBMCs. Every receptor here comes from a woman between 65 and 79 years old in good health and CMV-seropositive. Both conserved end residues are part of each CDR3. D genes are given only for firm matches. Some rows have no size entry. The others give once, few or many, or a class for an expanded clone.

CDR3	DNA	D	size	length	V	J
CASSQLSGGINTGELFF	TGCGCCAGCAGCCAATTATCAGGGGGGATCAACACCGGGGAGCTGTTTTTT	NA	NA	17	TRBV5-1	TRBJ2-2
CASSPSGVGKSYEQYF	TGTGCCAGCAGCCCCAGCGGGGTGGGTAAATCCTACGAGCAGTACTTC	TRBD2	NA	16	TRBV7-2	TRBJ2-7
CASSPDGIRQETQYF	TGTGCCAGCTCACCAGACGGGATCAGGCAAGAGACCCAGTACTTC	NA	NA	15	TRBV18	TRBJ2-5
CASRDRVNEQFF	TGTGCCAGCAGGGACAGGGTCAATGAGCAGTTCTTC	TRBD1	NA	12	TRBV5-4	TRBJ2-1
CASSLISFSTDTQYF	TGTGCCAGCAGTTTAATAAGCTTTAGCACAGATACGCAGTATTTT	NA	NA	15	TRBV28	TRBJ2-3
CASSLSESAYF	TGTGCCAGCAGCCTAAGCGAGTCCGCGTACTTC	NA	NA	11	TRBV7-2	TRBJ2-7
CASSPRPTGVSREQYF	TGTGCCAGCAGTCCACGACCCACAGGGGTATCACGAGAGCAGTACTTC	TRBD1	NA	16	TRBV27	TRBJ2-7
CASSKAGESNQPQHF	TGTGCCAGCAGCAAGGCGGGGGAGAGCAATCAGCCCCAGCATTTT	NA	NA	15	TRBV21-1	TRBJ1-5
CASSKGTGSREQYF	TGTGCCAGCAGTAAAGGGACAGGGTCTCGGGAGCAGTACTTC	TRBD1	once	14	TRBV6-1	TRBJ2-7
CASSYVAQSNTEAFF	TGTGCCAGCAGTTACGTCGCCCAGTCGAACACTGAAGCTTTCTTT	NA	few	15	TRBV6-6	TRBJ1-1
CAWSVPGTEAFF	TGTGCCTGGAGTGTACCCGGCACTGAAGCTTTCTTT	NA	NA	12	TRBV30	TRBJ1-1
CASSPPGRYGYTF	TGTGCCAGCAGCCCCCCCGGGAGGTATGGCTACACCTTC	NA	NA	13	TRBV11-1	TRBJ1-2
CASSLMGAAGNTIYF	TGTGCCAGCAGCTTAATGGGGGCGGCTGGAAACACCATATATTTT	NA	once	15	TRBV7-8	TRBJ1-3
CSSSFGLPDTQYF	TGTTCCAGCAGCTTCGGACTTCCAGATACGCAGTATTTT	NA	NA	13	TRBV7-9	TRBJ2-3
CASGTGGHGYTF	TGTGCCAGCGGTACAGGGGGGCATGGCTACACCTTC	TRBD1	NA	12	TRBV28	TRBJ1-2
CASSLSRDTEAFF	TGTGCCAGCAGCCTAAGTCGGGATACTGAAGCTTTCTTT	NA	once	13	TRBV7-2	TRBJ1-1
CASSLGQVGTYEQYF	TGTGCCAGCAGCTTAGGACAGGTAGGGACCTACGAGCAGTACTTC	NA	few	15	TRBV11-2	TRBJ2-7
CASSLWTGNNQPQHF	TGTGCCAGCAGTCTGTGGACAGGGAACAATCAGCCCCAGCATTTT	TRBD1	NA	15	TRBV27	TRBJ1-5
CASSLVAAGIDYTF	TGTGCCAGCAGCTTAGTCGCGGCAGGGATCGACTACACCTTC	NA	NA	14	TRBV7-2	TRBJ1-2
CASSSSNREQYF	TGCGCCAGCAGTTCTAGCAACCGCGAGCAGTACTTC	NA	once	12	TRBV10-1	TRBJ2-7
CSGQIGPAGELFF	TGCAGCGGCCAGATTGGGCCCGCAGGGGAGCTGTTTTTT	NA	few	13	TRBV29-1	TRBJ2-2
CASSRGRGEQYF	TGTGCCAGCAGCCGCGGAAGAGGCGAGCAGTACTTC	NA	NA	12	TRBV6-5	TRBJ2-7